This TCR beta chain was recovered during a study of CD8 T cells in Susac syndrome. RNA amounts of about 0.45 to 1 ug underwent reverse transcription with random hexamers. Amplification of TCR beta CDR3 used immunoSEQ multiplex PCR across 54 Vbeta and 13 Jbeta. Using its own MiXCR run on the immunoSEQ multiplex PCR reads, TCRdb lists one record per CDR3 protein. This sample yields around 150,000 distinct CDR3 sequences, of which about 95% are seen a single time; approximately 0.17% belongs to the top ten. The CDR3 runs 15 residues. V gave up 1 base and J gave up 4 bases, with 10 bases separating them. The germline V gene has CDR1 MGHRA and CDR2 YSYEKL.

This clonotype was obtained from a human donor with Susac syndrome. Sequencing was performed on CD8+ T cells from PBMCs. The chain combines TRBV4-1 with TRBJ2-2; D uncertain. The CDR3 loop reads CASSQGRLSTGELFF. CDR3 DNA: TGCGCCAGCAGCCAAGGACGGTTAAGCACCGGGGAGCTGTTTTTT.